The clone carrying this TCR beta chain was found many times. Its antigen is still unknown. TCR cDNA molecules were tagged individually, and each one carried a unique molecular identifier. TCRdb itself ran the 5' RACE reads through MiXCR, one entry per CDR3 protein. The sample holds 51,000 or so distinct CDR3 sequences, around 6.7% seen once. This sample was taken from a study of spatial heterogeneity in lung cancer. The wider study: Available follow-up PBMC samples were sequenced, at a median of roughly two years post-resection. Sequences of the beta chain were consistently detected in greater numbers than alpha-chain sequences. Regarding the study as a whole: The study found ubiquitous expanded tumor TCRs in blood more at resection than follow-up.

Time point denoted: blood at routine non-recurrence follow-up after resection. Sequencing covered unsorted whole RNA taken from tumor, nontumor lung or frozen PBMC. Germline values: CDR1 MNHEY, CDR2 SVGAGI. Trimming removed 2 bases from V and 1 base from J, with 11 bases in between. CDR3 length: 15 residues. This clonotype originated in a female donor with early-stage non-small cell lung cancer. The sample here was PBMCs, taken at follow-up. The J gene is TRBJ2-5, the V gene TRBV6-5; possible D gene TRBD2, 6 bases. The CDR3 is CASSYSLASQETQYF. In DNA, the CDR3 is TGTGCCAGCAGTTACAGTCTAGCGTCCCAAGAGACCCAGTACTTC.